A single sample gave rise to the 21 T cell receptor beta chains below, sequenced in a study of early T cells in non-severe SARS-CoV-2 infection. Using its own MiXCR run on the 5' RACE reads, TCRdb lists one record per CDR3 protein. The sample has tens of thousands of distinct CDR3 sequences, about 4.7% seen once. Specimen: whole blood. These TCRs come from an adult who was a healthcare worker with PCR-confirmed SARS-CoV-2 infection or an uninfected control (not recorded which).

The V call is TRBV21-1, the J call TRBJ1-1. TRBV21-1 is noted as a pseudogene. The CDR3 extends over 16 amino acids. CDR3 loop: CASTARQPGMNTEAFF. In DNA, the CDR3 is TGTGCCAGCACCGCTAGGCAGCCCGGCATGAACACTGAAGCTTTCTTT.

The CDR3 loop is CASSIQRGGRGTGELFF. CDR3 nucleotides: TGTGCCAGTAGTATACAGCGGGGGGGCCGGGGCACCGGGGAGCTGTTTTTT. This chain uses TRBV19 with TRBJ2-2, with 10 bases fitting TRBD2. V was clipped by 2 bases and J by 4 bases; unmatched bases: 7. This CDR3 spans 17 amino acids. The V gene's germline CDR1 is LNHDA and CDR2 SQIVND (reference sequence). Based on the CDR3 plus reference TRBV19 and TRBJ2-2, the full variable domain is DGGITQSPKYLFRKEGQNVTLSCEQNLNHDAMYWYRQDPGQGLRLIYYSQIVNDFQKGDIAEGYSVSREKKESFPLTVTSAQKNPTAFYLCASSIQRGGRGTGELFFGEGSRLTVL.

The chain carries TRBV12-3 or TRBV12-4 and TRBJ2-1; a possible D gene is TRBD2 (5 bases). Trimming took off 7 bases at V and 7 bases at J, with 17 bases between the two ends. The CDR3 spans 14 residues. The chain's CDR3 is CASTPQVSGNEQFF. In DNA, the CDR3 is TGTGCCAGCACCCCCCAGGTTTCGGGAAATGAGCAGTTCTTC.

This clonotype is labeled as medium-sized. The rearrangement uses TRBV18 and TRBJ1-2; D not certain. Trimming removed 2 bases from V and 2 bases from J, with 6 bases in between. There are 13 residues in the CDR3. Germline V gene sequence: CDR1 KGHSH, CDR2 LQKENI. Here the CDR3 reads CASSPDGNYGYTF. CDR3 nucleotide sequence: TGTGCCAGCTCACCAGACGGGAACTATGGCTACACCTTC.

The chain has TRBV7-2 and TRBJ2-7, with TRBD2 identical over 7 bases. CDR1 is SGHTA, CDR2 FQGNSA, per germline. V shed 1 base, J shed 2 bases, and the junction held 2 bases outside the gene matches. This CDR3 spans 14 amino acids. CDR3 residues: CASSLGGGPYEQYF. In nucleotides, the CDR3 is TGTGCCAGCAGCTTAGGGGGGGGACCCTACGAGCAGTACTTC.

There are a few counts of this clonotype. The rearrangement joins TRBV7-2 to TRBJ2-3; 11 bases are shared with TRBD2. Looked up from germline, CDR1 is SGHTA and CDR2 is FQGNSA. The CDR3 consists of 17 residues. Trimming at V came to 5 bases and at J to 1 base, leaving 8 bases not matched to a gene. CDR3 in DNA: TGTGCCAGCAGCCCAAACCTACTAGCGGGGGGCACAGATACGCAGTATTTT. It encodes CASSPNLLAGGTDTQYF.

The rearrangement joins TRBV7-2 to TRBJ2-7, with D possibly matching TRBD1 (5 bases). Germline CDR1 is SGHTA and CDR2 is FQGNSA. The V gene lost 4 bases and the J gene lost 0 bases, with 7 bases spanning the gap. This CDR3 is built from 13 residues. The CDR3 DNA follows: TGTGCCAGCAGCTCCAGGGACTCCTACGAGCAGTACTTC. Residues: CASSSRDSYEQYF.

This chain joins TRBV7-8 and TRBJ1-1; 7 bases fit TRBD1. Germline assignment: CDR1 SGHVS and CDR2 FQNEAQ. The trim removed 1 base at V and 9 bases at J, leaving 11 bases unmatched. This CDR3 comprises 15 residues. The CDR3 sequence is CASSLGDSASLKAFF. The DNA of the CDR3 is TGTGCCAGCAGCTTAGGGGACAGTGCTTCCTTAAAAGCTTTCTTT.

This clonotype came up many times. The rearrangement links TRBV5-1 to TRBJ2-2, with no clear D. This CDR3 spans 12 amino acids. CDR1 SGHRS and CDR2 YFSETQ come from the germline V gene. V dropped 4 bases and J dropped 6 bases, with 7 bases sitting between them. Here the CDR3 DNA reads TGCGCCAGCAGCCTGGACGCCGGGGAGCTGTTTTTT. This codes for CASSLDAGELFF.

This clonotype was recorded many times. V and J are TRBV18 and TRBJ2-3, with D possibly being TRBD2 (6 bases). Germline loops: CDR1 KGHSH, CDR2 LQKENI. V was cut by 0 bases and J by 4 bases, with 11 bases left in between. The CDR3 is made up of 15 amino acids. DNA for the CDR3: TGTGCCAGCTCACCACCGGGGGGTAGAGCAGATACGCAGTATTTT. It encodes CASSPPGGRADTQYF.

This clonotype was recorded many times. The chain employs TRBV20-1 and TRBJ2-1, with TRBD2 matching 12 bases. V was pared by 0 bases and J by 4 bases, with 7 bases of the junction left unmatched. Germline values: CDR1 DFQATT, CDR2 SNEGSKA (reference sequence). This CDR3 is built from 17 residues. For the CDR3, the DNA is TGCAGTGCTAGAGATCCAGGACTAGCGGGGCTTTACAATGAGCAGTTCTTC. Its protein product is CSARDPGLAGLYNEQFF.

The CDR3 nucleotides are TGCGCCAGCAGCGAAGTAAGGGGACAGGCGAACACCGGGGAGCTGTTTTTT. This translates into CASSEVRGQANTGELFF. The gene calls are TRBV5-1 and TRBJ2-2; 8 bases map to TRBD1. Trimming took 4 bases from V and 0 from J; bases not matched to a gene: 8. Germline V CDR1 and CDR2: SGHRS, YFSETQ. This CDR3 contains 17 residues.

This clonotype was found many times. The chain carries TRBV9 and TRBJ1-4; TRBD1 matches at 8 bases. J gave up 8 bases and V 4 bases, and 10 bases lay outside the gene matches. Germline V lookup: CDR1 SGDLS, CDR2 YYNGEE. This CDR3 is 15 amino acids long. CDR3 in amino acids: CASSIQGQGGEKLFF. DNA for the CDR3: TGTGCCAGCAGCATCCAAGGACAGGGAGGGGAAAAACTGTTTTTT.

This clonotype was observed a handful of times. CDR3 residues: CASSPSVDQPQHF. The CDR3 DNA reads as TGTGCCAGCTCACCCTCGGTAGATCAGCCCCAGCATTTT. This chain joins TRBV18 and TRBJ1-5; D is unresolved. Trimming took off 3 bases at V and 5 bases at J, with 8 bases between the two ends. Looked up from germline, CDR1 is KGHSH and CDR2 is LQKENI. This CDR3 has 13 residues.

V gene TRBV7-2 combines with J gene TRBJ2-2, with 9 bases lining up with TRBD2. Germline V gene lookup returns CDR1 SGHTA and CDR2 FQGNSA. This CDR3 is built from 16 residues. Losses at the gene ends were 1 base for V and 4 bases for J; bases not matched to a gene: 4. In DNA, the CDR3 is TGTGCCAGCAGCTTAGGCGGGGGGGCCGCCACCGGGGAGCTGTTTTTT. Its translation: CASSLGGGAATGELFF.

In its sample, this clonotype was seen many times. The chain joins TRBV7-9 to TRBJ1-1; D not resolved. With 7 bases removed from V and 1 base from J, the gap between germline ends came to 19 bases. The CDR3 runs to 16 residues. Germline V gene data show CDR1 as SEHNR and CDR2 as FQNEAQ (reference sequence). The CDR3 protein is CASTFAGPHRNTEAFF. The CDR3 DNA sequence: TGTGCCAGCACCTTTGCAGGCCCCCACCGGAACACTGAAGCTTTCTTT.

This clonotype occurred many times. This chain connects TRBV18 to TRBJ2-5; D is perhaps TRBD1 (6 bases). V gave up 2 bases and J gave up 4 bases, with 11 bases separating them. Germline V gene data show CDR1 as KGHSH and CDR2 as LQKENI. The CDR3 length is 14 residues. CDR3 in amino acids: CASSPYRDTETQYF. In DNA, the CDR3 is TGTGCCAGCTCACCATACCGGGACACAGAGACCCAGTACTTC. Filled out from reference TRBV18 and TRBJ2-5, the complete variable domain reads NAGVMQNPRHLVRRRGQEARLRCSPMKGHSHVYWYRQLPEEGLKFMVYLQKENIIDESGMPKERFSAEFPKEGPSILRIQQVVRGDSAAYFCASSPYRDTETQYFGPGTRLLVL.

This clonotype was found many times. V is TRBV4-1 and J is TRBJ1-2; the D is unclear. V was cut by 0 bases and J by 4 bases, with 9 bases left in between. Germline CDR1 is MGHRA and CDR2 is YSYEKL. The CDR3 spans 14 residues. CDR3 DNA: TGCGCCAGCAGCCAAGATTTCGCAGTCTATGGCTACACCTTC. Protein sequence: CASSQDFAVYGYTF.

This clonotype has a count of ten or more. This chain connects TRBV9 to TRBJ2-3, with TRBD2 identical over 7 bases. V was clipped by 4 bases and J by 8 bases; unmatched bases: 10. Germline V CDR1 and CDR2: SGDLS, YYNGEE. The CDR3 sequence is 14 residues long. The CDR3 DNA is TGTGCCAGCAGCCTAATGACCACGGGGGGTACGCAGTATTTT. Its translation: CASSLMTTGGTQYF.

This clonotype came up many times. V and J are TRBV10-2 and TRBJ2-7; 10 bases fit TRBD2. Germline lookup yields CDR1 WSHSY and CDR2 SAAADI. V trimming: 3 bases; J trimming: 3 bases; junction bases outside the gene matches: 8. CDR3 length: 16 amino acids. CDR3 DNA: TGCGCCAGCAGTGATGGACAGCGGGGGGGCCTCTACGAGCAGTACTTC. It encodes CASSDGQRGGLYEQYF.

This clonotype has at least ten counts. The chain joins TRBV7-8 to TRBJ1-1; TRBD1 matches 9 bases. V gave up 3 bases and J gave up 1 base; unmatched junction bases: 6. The CDR3 covers 16 residues. Germline V CDR1 and CDR2: SGHVS, FQNEAQ. The CDR3: CASSFPGTGRNTEAFF. The CDR3 bases are TGTGCCAGCAGCTTTCCAGGGACAGGGAGGAACACTGAAGCTTTCTTT.